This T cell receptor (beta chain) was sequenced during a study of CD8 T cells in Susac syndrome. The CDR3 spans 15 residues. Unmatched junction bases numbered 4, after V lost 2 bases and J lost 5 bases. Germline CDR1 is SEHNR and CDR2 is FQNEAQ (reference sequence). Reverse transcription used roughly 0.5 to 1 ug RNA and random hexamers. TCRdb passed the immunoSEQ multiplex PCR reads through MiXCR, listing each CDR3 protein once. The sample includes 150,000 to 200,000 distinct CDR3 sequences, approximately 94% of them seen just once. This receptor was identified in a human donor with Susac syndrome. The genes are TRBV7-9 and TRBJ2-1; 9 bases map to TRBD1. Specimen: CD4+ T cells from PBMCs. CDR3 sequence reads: CASSLRQGDHNEQFF. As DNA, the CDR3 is TGTGCCAGCAGCTTAAGACAGGGGGATCACAATGAGCAGTTCTTC.